The text below deals with one T cell receptor (beta chain). What it binds is not known. These data originate in a study of response to subunit inactivated influenza vaccine. General study results and limits: The authors offered the suggestion that each seasonal influenza vaccination recruits few new T cells.

TCRdb re-called the RT-PCR reads with MiXCR, one entry per CDR3 protein. The top ten hold around 10% of the sample, which has roughly 700,000 distinct CDR3 sequences, around 16% seen once. V was clipped by 1 base and J by 7 bases, with 14 bases between them. CDR3 length: 15 amino acids. CDR1 LGHDT and CDR2 YNNKEL come from the germline V gene (reference sequence). The chain carries TRBV3-1 and TRBJ2-1; possible D gene TRBD1, 7 bases. This sequence was found in a man in his forties or fifties who received an inactivated influenza vaccine. The sequenced sample was PBMCs from blood, obtained 12 days after vaccination. CDR3 in DNA: TGTGCCAGCAGCCAAGGTCAGGCAGGGGGGAATGAGCAGTTCTTC. Its protein is CASSQGQAGGNEQFF.